This passage covers 24 T cell receptor beta chains from one sample sequenced in a study of blood T cell repertoires in COVID-19 (dated by TCRdb to 2019 to 2021). Library method: the immunoSEQ multiplex PCR assay. In TCRdb, the immuneACCESS table is reduced to in-frame sequences with V and J assigned. These tables do not hold every clone; where another copy was compared, an unresolved V gene accounts for under half, and the others remain unexplained. Present in this sample are approximately 410,000 clones, around 86% of which were seen just once. Together, the top ten hold approximately 1.5% of the sample. Sequenced sample: peripheral blood. These receptors came from a woman aged 30 to 39 with active or convalescent COVID-19.

About this clone: Other nucleotide sequences in the sample specify the same CDR3. V usage is TRBV15 and J usage is TRBJ1-1; maybe TRBD1 (5 bases). CDR1 is LNHNV, CDR2 YYDKDF, per germline (reference sequence). V was pared by 3 bases and J by 1 base, with 6 bases between. The CDR3 sequence is 13 residues long. CDR3 nucleotides: TGTGCCACCAGCAGGGGGGGGAACACTGAAGCTTTCTTT. Translating gives CATSRGGNTEAFF. The full variable domain, rest sourced from reference TRBV15 and TRBJ1-1, is DAMVIQNPRYQVTQFGKPVTLSCSQTLNHNVMYWYQQKSSQAPKLLFHYYDKDFNNEADTPDNFQSRRPNTSFCFLDIRSPGLGDTAMYLCATSRGGNTEAFFGQGTRLTVV.

The J gene is TRBJ2-3, the V gene TRBV6-1; 9 bases are shared with TRBD2. J gave up 6 bases and V 3 bases, and 10 bases lay outside the gene matches. Germline CDR1 is MNHNS and CDR2 is SASEGT. The CDR3 spans 16 residues. The CDR3 bases are TGTGCCAGCAGTGAGTTACTAGCGGGTCTTGCGGATACGCAGTATTTT. Translation: CASSELLAGLADTQYF.

The chain has TRBV5-1 and TRBJ2-3; 10 bases are a match to TRBD2. The germline V gene has CDR1 SGHRS and CDR2 YFSETQ. The V segment lost 3 bases and the J segment 6 bases; nucleotides outside the gene matches: 7. This CDR3 is built from 15 residues. DNA for the CDR3: TGCGCCAGCAGCTGGCTAGCGGGGGAGGCGGATACGCAGTATTTT. Translation: CASSWLAGEADTQYF.

V gene TRBV6-5 combines with J gene TRBJ2-1; possibly TRBD2 for D (5 bases). CDR3 length: 15 residues. Between the trimmed V and J ends, which lost 7 bases and 7 bases, there was a span of 20 bases. In germline, CDR1 is MNHEY, CDR2 SVGAGI. In nucleotides, the CDR3 is TGTGCCAGCACTGGCGGACTCCCTGGGTTGAATGAGCAGTTCTTC. This translates into CASTGGLPGLNEQFF.

The count of this clone is one. The DNA for the CDR3 is TGCGCCAGCAGTCAGGGGAACACTGAAGCTTTCTTT. It codes for CASSQGNTEAFF. This chain connects TRBV10-1 to TRBJ1-1, with D perhaps matching TRBD1 (5 bases). The germline V gene has CDR1 WNHNN and CDR2 SYGVQD (reference sequence). The V gene lost 5 bases and the J gene lost 1 base, with 5 bases spanning the gap. This CDR3 comprises 12 residues.

This clone has at least ten counts. This CDR3 reads CAWSVQTAYEQYF. The CDR3 DNA is TGTGCCTGGAGTGTACAGACCGCCTACGAGCAGTACTTC. The chain is built from TRBV30 and TRBJ2-7; D is unresolved. Per germline, CDR1 GTSNPN and CDR2 SVGIG (reference sequence). Trimming removed 0 bases at V and 2 bases at J, with 8 bases between. The CDR3 is 13 residues long.

Here the CDR3 reads CASSHSGGVETQYF. CDR3 nucleotide sequence: TGTGCCAGCAGTCACAGCGGGGGGGTGGAGACCCAGTACTTC. The chain has TRBV6-5 and TRBJ2-5; 10 nucleotides agree with TRBD2. Germline values: CDR1 MNHEY, CDR2 SVGAGI. This CDR3 has 14 residues. With 5 bases clipped from V and 5 bases from J, the junction kept 5 bases outside the gene matches.

A single count supports this clone. The chain carries TRBV19 and TRBJ1-2, with TRBD1 as a possible D gene (5 bases). The CDR3 runs to 14 residues. Germline V gives CDR1 LNHDA, CDR2 SQIVND (reference sequence). V was pared by 2 bases and J by 5 bases, with 12 bases between. The CDR3 region has the DNA TGTGCCAGTAGTATACCCGGGGACTCTTATGGCTACACCTTC. Encoded protein: CASSIPGDSYGYTF.

This chain uses TRBV14 with TRBJ2-7; D gene uncertain. The CDR3 spans 12 residues. Trimming removed 0 bases from V and 7 bases from J, with 7 bases in between. The germline gives CDR1 SGHDN, CDR2 FVKESK. CDR3 in amino acids: CASSQDWREQYF. CDR3 coding DNA: TGTGCCAGCAGCCAAGATTGGCGGGAGCAGTACTTC.

This chain links TRBV9 with TRBJ2-2; D is perhaps TRBD1 (5 bases). Germline V gene lookup returns CDR1 SGDLS and CDR2 YYNGEE. Between the trimmed V and J ends, which lost 3 bases and 7 bases, there was a span of 16 bases. The length of the CDR3 is 15 residues. The CDR3: CASSAHPTQGGELFF. In nucleotides, the CDR3 is TGTGCCAGCAGCGCCCACCCCACCCAGGGCGGGGAGCTGTTTTTT.

As to this clone: At the DNA level, this CDR3 is encoded by other sequences in the same sample as well. The rearrangement joins TRBV27 to TRBJ1-1; perhaps TRBD1 as D (6 bases). The CDR3 has 12 residues. Germline V gene data show CDR1 as MNHEY and CDR2 as SMNVEV (reference sequence). V was clipped by 6 bases and J by 1 base, with 6 bases between them. Here the CDR3 DNA reads TGTGCCAGCAGGACAGGGAACACTGAAGCTTTCTTT. Translation gives CASRTGNTEAFF.

The chain combines TRBV27 with TRBJ2-2; 8 bases are shared with TRBD1. J lost 3 bases, V lost 5 bases, and 5 bases had no gene match. The CDR3 totals 15 residues. Germline CDR1 and CDR2: MNHEY and SMNVEV (reference sequence). The chain's CDR3 is CASSPVDRDTGELFF. CDR3 nucleotides: TGTGCCAGCAGTCCCGTGGACAGGGACACCGGGGAGCTGTTTTTT.

The chain is built from TRBV10-3 and TRBJ2-1, with 7 bases fitting TRBD1. The CDR3 covers 15 residues. The V gene end was trimmed by 5 bases and the J gene end by 1 base; junction bases not matched to a gene: 5. In germline, CDR1 is ENHRY, CDR2 SYGVKD. The CDR3 protein is CAISQQGTSYNEQFF. The CDR3 DNA is TGTGCCATCAGTCAACAGGGGACATCCTACAATGAGCAGTTCTTC.

The chain carries TRBV16 and TRBJ1-5; tentatively, D is TRBD1 (6 bases). The CDR3 sequence is 13 residues long. Trimming pared 4 bases from V and 9 bases from J, leaving 13 bases between. The germline CDR1 and CDR2 sequences are KGHSY and FQNENV. The CDR3 sequence is CASSPDRFRPQHF. CDR3 in DNA: TGTGCCAGCAGCCCCGACAGGTTCAGGCCCCAGCATTTT. Supplemented by reference TRBV16 and TRBJ1-5, the full variable domain reads GEEVAQTPKHLVRGEGQKAKLYCAPIKGHSYVFWYQQVLKNEFKFLISFQNENVFDETGMPKERFSAKCLPNSPCSLEIQATKLEDSAVYFCASSPDRFRPQHFGDGTRLSIL.

This chain joins TRBV3-1 (or the pseudogene TRBV3-2) and TRBJ2-3; TRBD1 aligns across 8 bases. This CDR3 contains 16 residues. The V gene end was trimmed by 0 bases and the J gene end by 7 bases; junction bases not matched to a gene: 9. Germline V lookup: CDR1 LGHDT, CDR2 YNNKEL (reference sequence). CDR3 region: CASSQDVNRGMYTQYF. DNA for the CDR3: TGTGCCAGCAGCCAAGACGTTAACAGGGGGATGTATACGCAGTATTTT.

The chain carries TRBV7-9 and TRBJ2-7, with 8 nucleotides matching TRBD1. V was pared by 1 base and J by 4 bases, with 3 bases of the junction left unmatched. Germline V gene data show CDR1 as SEHNR and CDR2 as FQNEAQ (reference sequence). The CDR3 length is 14 residues. In DNA form, the CDR3 reads TGTGCCAGCAGCTTAGGGACAGGGACGTACGAGCAGTACTTC. Protein: CASSLGTGTYEQYF. Variable domain in full (rest from reference TRBV7-9 and TRBJ2-7): DTGVSQNPRHKITKRGQNVTFRCDPISEHNRLYWYRQTLGQGPEFLTYFQNEAQLEKSRLLSDRFSAERPKGSFSTLEIQRTEQGDSAMYLCASSLGTGTYEQYFGPGTRLTVT.

The chain couples TRBV5-1 to TRBJ1-5; possible D gene TRBD1, 6 bases. From germline, CDR1 is SGHRS and CDR2 YFSETQ. V lost 4 bases and J 4 bases, leaving 9 bases between the germline ends. CDR3 length equals 13 residues. CDR3 protein: CASSHDRNQPQHF. DNA of the CDR3: TGCGCCAGCAGCCACGACAGGAATCAGCCCCAGCATTTT.

This chain links TRBV11-3 with TRBJ1-2, with D tentatively TRBD1 (6 bases). This CDR3 has 14 residues. Trimming stripped 7 bases from V and 7 bases from J, with 19 bases between. Germline lookup yields CDR1 SGHNT and CDR2 YENEEA. This CDR3 is CASTRDTPQSGYTF. The CDR3 region has the DNA TGTGCCAGCACACGGGACACGCCTCAGAGTGGCTACACCTTC.

This chain uses TRBV27 with TRBJ1-2, with TRBD1 matching 8 bases. Germline V lookup: CDR1 MNHEY, CDR2 SMNVEV (reference sequence). V trimming: 5 bases; J trimming: 4 bases; junction bases outside the gene matches: 6. This CDR3 spans 14 amino acids. The CDR3 nucleotides read TGTGCCAGCAGTCCCCAGGGGGCCGTCTATGGCTACACCTTC. Protein: CASSPQGAVYGYTF.

The rearrangement joins TRBV6-1 to TRBJ1-6; D is possibly TRBD1 (5 bases). This CDR3 comprises 16 residues. Germline assignment: CDR1 MNHNS and CDR2 SASEGT. The V end was cut by 1 base, the J end by 1 base, with 8 bases between. The CDR3 region is CASSEVGGSYNSPLHF. For the CDR3, the DNA is TGTGCCAGCAGTGAAGTCGGGGGATCCTATAATTCACCCCTCCACTTT.

The chain carries TRBV27 and TRBJ2-1, with TRBD2 matching over 7 bases. Per the germline V gene, CDR1 is MNHEY and CDR2 is SMNVEV (reference sequence). This CDR3 spans 15 amino acids. J was trimmed by 5 bases and V by 6 bases; bases with no gene match: 10. The CDR3 region is CASSRGSLTNNEQFF. The CDR3 DNA sequence: TGTGCCAGCAGCCGCGGGAGTTTAACCAACAATGAGCAGTTCTTC.

This clone was recorded once. The chain employs TRBV18 and TRBJ1-2, with 7 bases that match TRBD1. The CDR3 consists of 16 residues. Unmatched junction bases numbered 9, after V lost 3 bases and J lost 2 bases. The V gene's germline CDR1 is KGHSH and CDR2 LQKENI. CDR3 in amino acids: CASSPRMDRMNYGYTF. The CDR3 DNA sequence: TGTGCCAGCTCACCTCGAATGGACAGGATGAACTATGGCTACACCTTC.

The chain combines TRBV10-3 with TRBJ2-7, with 9 bases aligning to TRBD2. Germline trimming cut 10 bases from V and 6 bases from J; bases unmatched to any gene: 28. The length of the CDR3 is 19 residues. Germline V lookup: CDR1 ENHRY, CDR2 SYGVKD. DNA for the CDR3: TGTGCCACTAACCCGGGACAGCTAGCGGGGCGCTACGGCTCCGGCGAGCAGTACTTC. Translation: CATNPGQLAGRYGSGEQYF.

The CDR3 DNA is TGTGCCAGCTCTCAGGCCCCACCTCAAGGTGAAAAACTGTTTTTT. Translating it yields CASSQAPPQGEKLFF. The gene calls are TRBV18 and TRBJ1-4; D remains unclear. The CDR3 is made up of 15 amino acids. Germline V gives CDR1 KGHSH, CDR2 LQKENI. Trimming stripped 6 bases from V and 7 bases from J, with 18 bases between.